The rows below give T cell receptor beta chains drawn from one sample of a study of radiotherapy plus CTLA-4 blockade in lung cancer. Some clones are missing from TCRdb's copy, which holds only in-frame ones; the method was immunoSEQ multiplex PCR. The sample contains tens of thousands of clones, around 63% of which appear only once. Sequences were derived from peripheral blood, sampled from a patient treated with radiotherapy plus ipilimumab. Receptor source: a human donor with non-small cell lung cancer who had a partial response to radiotherapy plus ipilimumab. The CDR3 runs from the conserved cysteine through the conserved F or W. A D gene is named only where the DNA matches it firmly. A row's size may be missing; if present it is once, few, many or a size class.

size | J | D | V | DNA | CDR3
NA | TRBJ1-6 | NA | TRBV19 | TGTGCCAGTAGCCCAGGGATGGGAACCCTCCACTTT | CASSPGMGTLHF
NA | TRBJ2-7 | TRBD2 | TRBV2 | TGTGCCAGCAGTGAAGGGCCTAGCGGGTACTACGAGCAGTACTTC | CASSEGPSGYYEQYF
NA | TRBJ2-3 | TRBD2 | TRBV4-1 | TGCGCCAGCAGCCAACCACTAGCGAGCACAGATACGCAGTATTTT | CASSQPLASTDTQYF
NA | TRBJ2-1 | NA | TRBV7-6 | TGTGCCAGCAGCTTAGAAGTCAGGGCGTACAATGAGCAGTTCTTC | CASSLEVRAYNEQFF
NA | TRBJ1-3 | NA | TRBV5-6 | TGTGCCAGCAGCGTAAACAGGGCGCGCTCTGGAAACACCATATATTTT | CASSVNRARSGNTIYF
NA | TRBJ1-1 | TRBD1 | TRBV7-2 | TGTGCCAGCAGCTCAGGGGGCCGGGACACTGAAGCTTTCTTT | CASSSGGRDTEAFF
NA | TRBJ2-7 | TRBD2 | TRBV7-2 | TGTGCCAGCAGCTTGCAGACTAGCGGGGGAAACGAGCAGTACTTC | CASSLQTSGGNEQYF
NA | TRBJ2-2 | TRBD1 | TRBV7-3 | TGTGCCAGCAGCTTAGGGGACAGACCAACCGGGGAGCTGTTTTTT | CASSLGDRPTGELFF
once | TRBJ2-7 | NA | TRBV18 | TGTGCCAGCTCACTACAGCCGGATAGGGGCCACGAGCAGTACTTC | CASSLQPDRGHEQYF
NA | TRBJ2-2 | NA | TRBV6-5 | TGTGCCAGCAGTATCAGTCTTTCAGGGGAGCTGTTTTTT | CASSISLSGELFF
NA | TRBJ1-1 | TRBD1 | TRBV6-5 | TGTGCCAGCAGTTACGGGGGGACAGGGGTGAACACTGAAGCTTTCTTT | CASSYGGTGVNTEAFF
NA | TRBJ1-1 | NA | TRBV7-3 | TGTGCCAGCAGCTGGTTGGGGGGTGGCACTGAAGCTTTCTTT | CASSWLGGGTEAFF
NA | TRBJ2-1 | NA | TRBV11-1 | TGTGCCAGCAGCCCCGGACTGCCCGAAAAGCAGTTCTTC | CASSPGLPEKQFF
NA | TRBJ2-3 | TRBD1 | TRBV27 | TGTGCCAGCAGTCCCTGGGACAGGGGGTCAGATACGCAGTATTTT | CASSPWDRGSDTQYF
few | TRBJ1-2 | NA | TRBV21-1 | TGTGCCAGCAGCCCCCGAAGACACCTCTTTAACTATGGCTACACCTTC | CASSPRRHLFNYGYTF
few | TRBJ1-4 | NA | TRBV6-1 | TGTGCCAGCAGCCAGGGGAGTGAAAAACTGTTTTTT | CASSQGSEKLFF
NA | TRBJ2-7 | TRBD2 | TRBV11-2 | TGTGCCAGCAACCCCCTAGCGGGAGGGTCCTACGAGCAGTACTTC | CASNPLAGGSYEQYF